The sequence of this T cell receptor beta chain was determined in a study of T cells in Graves' hyperthyroidism and ophthalmopathy. This CDR3 has 18 amino acids. The germline V gene has CDR1 SGHAT and CDR2 FQNNGV. With V trimmed by 4 bases and J by 4 bases, 10 bases remained unmatched. Amplification of TCR beta CDR3 regions used RNA as the template. When the TCR CDR3 underwent first-round RT-PCR, the HTBI primer set was used. A single record per CDR3 protein comes from TCRdb applying MiXCR to the multiplex PCR reads. The table records roughly 200,000 distinct CDR3 sequences, 18% of them present only once.

The chain carries TRBV11-2 and TRBJ2-2; 12 positions agree with TRBD2. The sample taken for sequencing was blood. The clonotype was recovered from a man aged 35-49 years with Graves' hyperthyroidism. CDR3: CASSSPRTSGELTGELFF. The CDR3 nucleotides are TGTGCCAGCAGCTCTCCCAGGACTAGCGGGGAGCTCACCGGGGAGCTGTTTTTT.